The subject of this entry is one TCR beta chain. What it recognizes is unknown. The CDR3 is 11 amino acids. From germline, CDR1 is SQVTM and CDR2 ANQGSEA. Trimming took off 6 bases at V and 2 bases at J, with 7 bases between the two ends. Data came from immunoSEQ multiplex PCR; TCRdb stores just in-frame clones and leaves some out. The sample comprises around 2.3 million clones, approximately 95% of which are singletons, and roughly 0.13% rests with the top ten. This sample was included in a study of shared clonotypes between healthy human individuals. About the study: Donors, aged 18 to 49, were a couple of women and three men. Study findings and constraints: Between a few donors, naive CD4 clonotypes were shared at a level of about 5%. It was the few donors that limited the genetic and exposure-history diversity represented. Incompleteness in sorted-subset sequencing, despite large depth, was shown by rarefaction.

What was sequenced was naive CD4+ T cells sorted from blood. As for subset: CD45RA+ positively selected. This TCR was sampled from a man between 18 and 29 years old in good health. The rearrangement links TRBV29-1 to TRBJ1-2, with a weak D call TRBD1 (5 bases). CDR3 DNA: TGCAGCGTCCGGGACAACTATGGCTACACCTTC. Protein sequence: CSVRDNYGYTF.